This TCR beta chain came from a study of CD8 T cells in Susac syndrome. This CDR3 region has 11 residues. Trimming pared 7 bases from V and 7 bases from J, leaving 11 bases between. Germline lookup yields CDR1 SQVTM and CDR2 ANQGSEA. An amount of RNA that ranged from roughly 0.45 to 1 ug was reverse transcribed with random hexamers. TCRdb reanalysed the immunoSEQ multiplex PCR reads using MiXCR and keeps one entry per CDR3 protein. The sample contains roughly 200,000 distinct CDR3 sequences, approximately 95% of which appear only once. CD8+ and CD4+ T cells circulating in blood were sequenced for TCR beta. Healthy donors acted as controls, with matching for age and sex. It was negative isolation that provided the CD8+ and CD4+ T cells, whereas TEMRA cells were enriched by FACS.

V is TRBV29-1 and J is TRBJ2-4; D gene uncertain. The receptor was derived from a human donor in good health. The source material was CD4+ T cells from PBMCs. The CDR3 DNA is TGCAGCGCAGAGGAAGGGAACATTCAGTACTTC. Amino acids: CSAEEGNIQYF. The variable domain in full, completed from reference TRBV29-1 and TRBJ2-4, reads SAVISQKPSRDICQRGTSLTIQCQVDSQVTMMFWYRQQPGQSLTLIATANQGSEATYESGFVIDKFPISRPNLTFSTLTVSNMSPEDSSIYLCSAEEGNIQYFGAGTRLSVL.